A selection of T cell receptor beta chains follows, all from one sample in a study of blood T cell repertoires in COVID-19. TCRdb's copy holds only in-frame clones and misses some; the assay was immunoSEQ multiplex PCR. The sample lists under 250,000 clones, roughly 80% occurring once. Sequencing was performed on peripheral blood. These TCRs come from a man older than 75 with acute or convalescent COVID-19. Both conserved end residues are part of each CDR3. A D gene is named only where the DNA matches it firmly. Expanded clones get a size class; other rows say once, few or many, or leave the size out.

j_call	v_call	clone_size	d_call	cdr3_nt	cdr3_aa
TRBJ2-5	TRBV9	once	.	TGTGCCAGCAGCGGGCGGATAAAAGAGACCCAGTACTTC	CASSGRIKETQYF
TRBJ1-1	TRBV19	.	.	TGTGCCAGTAGTATAACTCGCGGTTCATATGAAGCTTTCTTT	CASSITRGSYEAFF
TRBJ1-2	TRBV28	.	.	TGTGCCAGCAGTTTAATCTCCAGGGAAGGCTACACCTTC	CASSLISREGYTF
TRBJ1-1	TRBV7-9	many	.	TGTGCCAGCAGCCGGCTGGGCCTCATGAACACTGAAGCTTTCTTT	CASSRLGLMNTEAFF
TRBJ2-1	TRBV10-1	.	TRBD1	TGCGCCAGCAAACCGGGACAGGGAGGGGATGAGCAGTTCTTC	CASKPGQGGDEQFF
TRBJ2-1	TRBV3-1/TRBV3-2	once	TRBD2	TGTGCCAGCAGCCGAAGCGGGAGTCTGGGAAATGAGCAGTTCTTC	CASSRSGSLGNEQFF
TRBJ2-7	TRBV30	.	.	TGTGCCTGGAGGGCGGGAGCAGGGGCCTACGAGCAGTACTTC	CAWRAGAGAYEQYF
TRBJ1-2	TRBV5-4	.	TRBD1	TGTGCCAGCAGCTTGGAGGGGGCCTATGGCTACACCTTC	CASSLEGAYGYTF
TRBJ2-7	TRBV5-8	.	TRBD1	TGTGCCAGCAGCGCCATGGTGACCGGGACAGGAGCCTACGAGCAGTACTTC	CASSAMVTGTGAYEQYF
TRBJ2-3	TRBV5-1	few	TRBD1	TGCGCCAGCAGCTTAGGACAGGGGTCAGATACGCAGTATTTT	CASSLGQGSDTQYF
TRBJ2-1	TRBV7-8	.	.	TGTGCCAGCAGCAAGAACAGAGTTCGCCCGAATGAGCAGTTCTTC	CASSKNRVRPNEQFF
TRBJ2-7	TRBV5-6	.	TRBD1	TGTGCCAGCAGCTTGTATGAGGGTGGACGGGACAGGGGCCACGAGCAGTACTTC	CASSLYEGGRDRGHEQYF
TRBJ1-2	TRBV3-1/TRBV3-2	.	.	TGTGCCAGCAGCCAAGAACAGGGTAATGGCTACACCTTC	CASSQEQGNGYTF
TRBJ2-3	TRBV11-3	.	TRBD2	TGTGCCAGCAGCCAGGGACTAGCGGGAGGGTCAGATACGCAGTATTTT	CASSQGLAGGSDTQYF
TRBJ2-3	TRBV5-1	.	.	TGCGCCAGCAGCTTTTCTAGCCAGATGGATACGCAGTATTTT	CASSFSSQMDTQYF
TRBJ1-2	TRBV5-6	.	.	TGTGCCAGCAGCTTACAGGTCGCGGGAGGCTACACCTTC	CASSLQVAGGYTF
TRBJ2-2	TRBV18	.	TRBD1	TGTGCCAGCTCACTTGGGACAGGGCTCACCGGGGAGCTGTTTTTT	CASSLGTGLTGELFF
TRBJ2-2	TRBV27	.	.	TGTGCCAGCAGTTCCGCCGAGGCAGGGGCGTACACCGGGGAGCTGTTTTTT	CASSSAEAGAYTGELFF
TRBJ1-4	TRBV5-5	few	TRBD1	TGTGCCAGCAGCTTGATACCTACAGGGGTCGGGGACGAAAAACTGTTTTTT	CASSLIPTGVGDEKLFF
TRBJ1-6	TRBV14	.	.	TGTGCCAGCAGCCAACAGGTCTATAATTCACCCCTCCACTTT	CASSQQVYNSPLHF
TRBJ2-7	TRBV10-3	.	.	TGTGCCATCGGAGGCGGCGGGACGGAAGGCGAGCAGTACTTC	CAIGGGGTEGEQYF
TRBJ2-2	TRBV5-1	.	TRBD2	TGCGCCAGCAGCTTGGCCAGCGGGGGCAACACCGGGGAGCTGTTTTTT	CASSLASGGNTGELFF
TRBJ1-6	TRBV18	.	.	TGTGCCAGCTCACCACAGAGCTCCTATAATTCACCCCTCCACTTT	CASSPQSSYNSPLHF
TRBJ2-3	TRBV24-1	.	TRBD2	TGTGCCACCAGTGATCGGACTAGCGAGCTCACAGATACGCAGTATTTT	CATSDRTSELTDTQYF
TRBJ1-4	TRBV19	.	.	TGTGCCAGTAGTATGTGGGGGCAGTCTAATGAAAAACTGTTTTTT	CASSMWGQSNEKLFF